This T cell receptor (beta chain) was retrieved from a study of human T cells and chemical hapten exposure. Time point here: patch test 2, 6 weeks after DPC sensitization. Treatment reported: therapeutic diphenylcyclopropenone sensitization with weekly scalp DPC. Donation of samples came from alopecia patients who were 18 to 70 years old and suitable for DPC. Total RNA was extracted from unfractionated whole blood. The sample holds a few counts of this clonotype. This CDR3 contains 15 residues. Trimming at V came to 2 bases and at J to 8 bases, leaving 9 bases not matched to a gene. Original processing notes: Samples held a median of roughly 100,000 TCRs, range roughly 20,000–700,000. From the RACE reads, TCRdb called clonotypes with MiXCR, one entry per CDR3 protein. The V and J calls here are based on TCRdb, not the publication. The repertoire consists of nearly 95,000 distinct CDR3 sequences, with roughly 11% occurring once and the leading ten covering less than 2.5%.

The sequence was collected from a man in his forties or fifties with alopecia areata. Some clones in this sample may be carry-over from other donors' samples. The chain recombines TRBV12-3 or TRBV12-4 with TRBJ2-1; 7 bases match TRBD2. The sequences come from whole blood, collected in connection with sensitization to the hapten diphenylcyclopropenone (DPC). In nucleotides, the CDR3 is TGTGCCAGCAGTTTACCGAGCGGGACCAGGCATGAGCAGTTCTTC. The encoded protein is CASSLPSGTRHEQFF.